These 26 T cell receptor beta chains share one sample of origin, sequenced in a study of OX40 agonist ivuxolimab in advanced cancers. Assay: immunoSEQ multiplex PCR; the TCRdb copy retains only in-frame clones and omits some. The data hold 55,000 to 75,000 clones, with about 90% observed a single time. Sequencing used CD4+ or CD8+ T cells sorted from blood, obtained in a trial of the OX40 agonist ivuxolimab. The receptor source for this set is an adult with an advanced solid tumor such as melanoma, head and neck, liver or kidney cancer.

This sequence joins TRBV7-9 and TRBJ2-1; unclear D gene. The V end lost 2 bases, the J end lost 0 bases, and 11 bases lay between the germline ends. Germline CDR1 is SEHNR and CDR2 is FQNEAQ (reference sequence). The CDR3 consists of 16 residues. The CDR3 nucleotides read TGTGCCAGCAGCTTAAGTCCGGGCGGCTCCTACAATGAGCAGTTCTTC. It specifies CASSLSPGGSYNEQFF.

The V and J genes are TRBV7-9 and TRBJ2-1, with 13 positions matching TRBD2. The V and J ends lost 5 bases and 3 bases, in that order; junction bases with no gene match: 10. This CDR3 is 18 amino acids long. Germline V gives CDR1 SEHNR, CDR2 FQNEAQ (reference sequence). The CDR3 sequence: CASSRTSGSKGHYNEQFF. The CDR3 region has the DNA TGTGCCAGCAGCAGGACTAGCGGGAGTAAGGGTCACTACAATGAGCAGTTCTTC.

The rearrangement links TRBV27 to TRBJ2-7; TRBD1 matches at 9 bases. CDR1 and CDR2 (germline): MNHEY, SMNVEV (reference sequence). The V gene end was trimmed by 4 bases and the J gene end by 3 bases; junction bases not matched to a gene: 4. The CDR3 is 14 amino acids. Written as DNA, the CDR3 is TGTGCCAGCAGTTCCTCGGGACAGGGCTACGAGCAGTACTTC. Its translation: CASSSSGQGYEQYF.

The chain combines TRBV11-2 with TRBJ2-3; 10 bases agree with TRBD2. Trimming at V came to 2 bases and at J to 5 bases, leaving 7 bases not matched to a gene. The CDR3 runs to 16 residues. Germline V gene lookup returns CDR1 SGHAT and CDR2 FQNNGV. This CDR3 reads CASSLNLAGVGDTQYF. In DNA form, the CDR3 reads TGTGCCAGCAGCTTAAACCTAGCGGGAGTTGGAGATACGCAGTATTTT.

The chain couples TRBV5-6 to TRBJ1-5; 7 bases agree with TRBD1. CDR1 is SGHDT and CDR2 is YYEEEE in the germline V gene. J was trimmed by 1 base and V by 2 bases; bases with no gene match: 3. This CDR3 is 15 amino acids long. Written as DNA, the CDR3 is TGTGCCAGCAGCTTTAGACAGGGCAGCAATCAGCCCCAGCATTTT. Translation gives CASSFRQGSNQPQHF.

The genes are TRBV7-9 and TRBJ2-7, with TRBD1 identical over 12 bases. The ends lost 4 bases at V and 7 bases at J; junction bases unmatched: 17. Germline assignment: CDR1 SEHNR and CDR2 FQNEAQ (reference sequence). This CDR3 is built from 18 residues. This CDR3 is CASSSPPSGTGGFEEQYF. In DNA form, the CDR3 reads TGTGCCAGCAGCTCTCCCCCCTCCGGGACAGGGGGCTTTGAGGAGCAGTACTTC. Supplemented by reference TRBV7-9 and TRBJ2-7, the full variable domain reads DTGVSQNPRHKITKRGQNVTFRCDPISEHNRLYWYRQTLGQGPEFLTYFQNEAQLEKSRLLSDRFSAERPKGSFSTLEIQRTEQGDSAMYLCASSSPPSGTGGFEEQYFGPGTRLTVT.

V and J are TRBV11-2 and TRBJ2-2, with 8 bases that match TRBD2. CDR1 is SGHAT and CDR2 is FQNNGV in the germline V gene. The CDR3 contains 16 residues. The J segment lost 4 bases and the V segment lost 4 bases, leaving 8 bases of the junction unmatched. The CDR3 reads CASSYRAGRGTGELFF. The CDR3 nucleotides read TGTGCCAGCAGCTACCGGGCCGGGAGGGGCACCGGGGAGCTGTTTTTT. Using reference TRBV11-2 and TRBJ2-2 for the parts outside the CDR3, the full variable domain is EAGVAQSPRYKIIEKRQSVAFWCNPISGHATLYWYQQILGQGPKLLIQFQNNGVVDDSQLPKDRFSAERLKGVDSTLKIQPAKLEDSAVYLCASSYRAGRGTGELFFGEGSRLTVL.

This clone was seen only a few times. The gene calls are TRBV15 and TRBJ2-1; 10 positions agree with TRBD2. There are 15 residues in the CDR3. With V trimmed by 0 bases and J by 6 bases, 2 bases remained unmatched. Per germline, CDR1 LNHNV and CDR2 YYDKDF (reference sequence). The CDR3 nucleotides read TGTGCCACCAGCAGAGAGACTAGCGGGCTCAATGAGCAGTTCTTC. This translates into CATSRETSGLNEQFF.

CDR3 region: CASSLKVGQETQYF. The CDR3 DNA follows: TGTGCCAGCAGCTTAAAAGTTGGCCAAGAGACCCAGTACTTC. This chain links TRBV5-6 with TRBJ2-5, with no clear D. The CDR3 is 14 amino acids. V lost 2 bases and J lost 1, with 9 bases in between. CDR1 is SGHDT, CDR2 YYEEEE, per germline. Complete variable domain (other parts from reference TRBV5-6 and TRBJ2-5): DAGVTQSPTHLIKTRGQQVTLRCSPKSGHDTVSWYQQALGQGPQFIFQYYEEEERQRGNFPDRFSGHQFPNYSSELNVNALLLGDSALYLCASSLKVGQETQYFGPGTRLLVL.

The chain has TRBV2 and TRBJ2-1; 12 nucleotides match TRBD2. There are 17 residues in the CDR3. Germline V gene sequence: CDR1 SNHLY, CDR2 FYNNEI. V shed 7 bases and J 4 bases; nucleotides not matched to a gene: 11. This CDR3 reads CASNLAGGPARYNEQFF. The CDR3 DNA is TGTGCCAGCAATCTAGCGGGAGGGCCTGCACGGTACAATGAGCAGTTCTTC.

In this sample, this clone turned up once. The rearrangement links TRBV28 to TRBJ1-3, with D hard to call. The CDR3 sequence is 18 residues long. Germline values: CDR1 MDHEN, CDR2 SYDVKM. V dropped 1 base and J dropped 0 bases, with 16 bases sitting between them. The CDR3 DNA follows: TGTGCCAGCAGTTTATCGGTGAGAGGGATCAACTCTGGAAACACCATATATTTT. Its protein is CASSLSVRGINSGNTIYF.

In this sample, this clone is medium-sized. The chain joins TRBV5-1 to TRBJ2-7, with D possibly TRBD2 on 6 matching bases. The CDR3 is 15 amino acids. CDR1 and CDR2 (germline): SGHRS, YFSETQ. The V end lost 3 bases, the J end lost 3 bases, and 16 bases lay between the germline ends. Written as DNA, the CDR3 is TGCGCCAGCAGCTACTCTTCGGGAGCCTACTACGAGCAGTACTTC. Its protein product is CASSYSSGAYYEQYF.

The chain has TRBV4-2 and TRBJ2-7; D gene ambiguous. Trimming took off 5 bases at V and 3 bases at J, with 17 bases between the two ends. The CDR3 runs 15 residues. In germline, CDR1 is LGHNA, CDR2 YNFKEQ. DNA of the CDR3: TGTGCCAGCAGCTCTGGGTCTCCGTATGACTACGAGCAGTACTTC. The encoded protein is CASSSGSPYDYEQYF.

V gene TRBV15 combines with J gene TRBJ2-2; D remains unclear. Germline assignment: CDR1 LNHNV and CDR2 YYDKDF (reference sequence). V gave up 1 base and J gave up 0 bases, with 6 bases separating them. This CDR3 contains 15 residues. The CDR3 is CATSRVLANTGELFF. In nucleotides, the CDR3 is TGTGCCACCAGCAGAGTGCTAGCGAACACCGGGGAGCTGTTTTTT.

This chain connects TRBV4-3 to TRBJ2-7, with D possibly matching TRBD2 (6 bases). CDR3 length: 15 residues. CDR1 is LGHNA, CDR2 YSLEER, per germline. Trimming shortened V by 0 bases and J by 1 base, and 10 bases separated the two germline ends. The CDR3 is CASSQDGGVSYEQYF. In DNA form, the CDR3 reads TGCGCCAGCAGCCAAGACGGGGGAGTTTCCTACGAGCAGTACTTC.

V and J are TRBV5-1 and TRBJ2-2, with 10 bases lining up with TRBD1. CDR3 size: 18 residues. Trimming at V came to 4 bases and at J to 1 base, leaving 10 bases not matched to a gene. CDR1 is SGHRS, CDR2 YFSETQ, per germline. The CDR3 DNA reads TGCGCCAGCAGCCCGGACAGGGGGGAGTACTTGAACACCGGGGAGCTGTTTTTT. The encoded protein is CASSPDRGEYLNTGELFF.

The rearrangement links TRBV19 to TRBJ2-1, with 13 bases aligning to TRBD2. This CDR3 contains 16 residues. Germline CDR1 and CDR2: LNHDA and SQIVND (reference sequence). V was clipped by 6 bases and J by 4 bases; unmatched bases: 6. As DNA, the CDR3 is TGTGCCAGTAGGCCGGGACTAGCGGGACTTTACAATGAGCAGTTCTTC. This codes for CASRPGLAGLYNEQFF.

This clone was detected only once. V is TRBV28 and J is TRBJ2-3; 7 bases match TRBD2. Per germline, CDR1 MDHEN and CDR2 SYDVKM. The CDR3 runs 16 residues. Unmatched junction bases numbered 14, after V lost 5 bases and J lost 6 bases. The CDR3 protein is CASSPGTTLTHDTQYF. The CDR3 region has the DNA TGTGCCAGCAGTCCGGGGACTACCCTAACACACGATACGCAGTATTTT.

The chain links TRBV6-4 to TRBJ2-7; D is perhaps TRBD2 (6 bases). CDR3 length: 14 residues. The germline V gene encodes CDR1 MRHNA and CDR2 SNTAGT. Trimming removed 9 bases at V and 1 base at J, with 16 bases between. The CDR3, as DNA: TGTGCCAGAACAACGGGACTCGCATCCTACGAGCAGTACTTC. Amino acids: CARTTGLASYEQYF.

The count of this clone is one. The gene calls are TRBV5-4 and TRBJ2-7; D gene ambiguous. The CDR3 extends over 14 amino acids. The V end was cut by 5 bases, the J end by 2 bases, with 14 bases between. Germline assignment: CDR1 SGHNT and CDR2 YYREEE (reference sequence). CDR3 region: CASSREVDPYEQYF. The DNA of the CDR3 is TGTGCCAGCAGTAGGGAAGTAGATCCCTACGAGCAGTACTTC. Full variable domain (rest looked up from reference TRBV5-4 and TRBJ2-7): ETGVTQSPTHLIKTRGQQVTLRCSSQSGHNTVSWYQQALGQGPQFIFQYYREEENGRGNFPPRFSGLQFPNYSSELNVNALELDDSALYLCASSREVDPYEQYFGPGTRLTVT.

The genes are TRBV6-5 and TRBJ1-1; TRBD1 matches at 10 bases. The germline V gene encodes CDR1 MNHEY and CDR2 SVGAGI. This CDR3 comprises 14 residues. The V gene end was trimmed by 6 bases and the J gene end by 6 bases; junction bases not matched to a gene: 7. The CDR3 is CASRLGQGTPEAFF. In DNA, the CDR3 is TGTGCCAGCAGGTTGGGACAGGGGACCCCTGAAGCTTTCTTT.

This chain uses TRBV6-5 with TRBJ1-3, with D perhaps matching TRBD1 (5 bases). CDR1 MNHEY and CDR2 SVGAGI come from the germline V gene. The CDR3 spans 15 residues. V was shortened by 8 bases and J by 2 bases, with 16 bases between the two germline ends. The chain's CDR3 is CASSLGGIPGNTIYF. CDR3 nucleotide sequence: TGTGCCAGCTCCCTTGGGGGAATCCCTGGAAACACCATATATTTT.

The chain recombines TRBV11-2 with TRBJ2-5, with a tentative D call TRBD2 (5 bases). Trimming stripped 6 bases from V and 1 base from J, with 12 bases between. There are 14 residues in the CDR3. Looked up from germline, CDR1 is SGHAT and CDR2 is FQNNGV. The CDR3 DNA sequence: TGTGCCAGCAGGACTGTCGAGGGCCAAGAGACCCAGTACTTC. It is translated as CASRTVEGQETQYF.

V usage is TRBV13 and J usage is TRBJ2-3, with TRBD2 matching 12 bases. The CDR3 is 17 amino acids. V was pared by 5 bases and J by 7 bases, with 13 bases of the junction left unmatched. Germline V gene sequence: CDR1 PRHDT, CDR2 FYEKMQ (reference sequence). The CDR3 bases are TGTGCCAGCAGCCCTGTAAAGACTAGCGGGAGCGGGAATACGCAGTATTTT. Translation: CASSPVKTSGSGNTQYF.

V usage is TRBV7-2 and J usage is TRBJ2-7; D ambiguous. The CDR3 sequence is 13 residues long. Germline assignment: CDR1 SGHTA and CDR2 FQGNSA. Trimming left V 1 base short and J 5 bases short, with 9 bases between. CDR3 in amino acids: CASSLGGENEQYF. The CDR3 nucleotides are TGTGCCAGCAGCTTAGGCGGAGAGAACGAGCAGTACTTC.

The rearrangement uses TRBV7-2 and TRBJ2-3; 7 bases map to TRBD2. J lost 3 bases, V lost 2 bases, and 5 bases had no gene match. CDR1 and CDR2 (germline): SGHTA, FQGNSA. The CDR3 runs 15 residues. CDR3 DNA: TGTGCCAGCAGCTTATATGGTAGCGGGACAGATACGCAGTATTTT. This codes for CASSLYGSGTDTQYF.